This T cell receptor (beta chain) was captured in a study of cytomegalovirus exposure and HLA in healthy donors. Study background: Samples from HLA-typed donors yielded 65 million to 85 million unique TCRs in an early data release. The study's findings and limits: When the data were analyzed later, several of the most significant clusters appeared to be linked to common viral pathogens. Overall, approximately 180 TCR beta chains were annotated as cytomegalovirus-associated.

Points on this clone: The target antigen is unknown.

Trimming cost V 2 bases and J 0 bases, with 14 bases left between them. Germline assignment: CDR1 MNHEY and CDR2 SMNVEV (reference sequence). The CDR3 sequence is 16 residues long. Researchers ran the PCR with 60 Vbeta and 13 Jbeta primers. Method: immunoSEQ multiplex PCR; TCRdb's copy keeps in-frame clones and lacks some. The sample yields under 200,000 clones, more than 75% seen once. Sequenced input: PBMCs. This chain links TRBV27 with TRBJ2-7; D unresolved. This sequence originates from a male donor in good health and CMV-seropositive. The CDR3 DNA sequence: TGTGCCAGCAGTTTAATTCCGGCACCTAGCTCCTACGAGCAGTACTTC. It specifies CASSLIPAPSSYEQYF.